These T cell receptor beta chains were read from a single sample in a study of early stage breast cancer tumors. Generated by immunoSEQ multiplex PCR, the TCRdb table keeps only in-frame clones and is missing some. Counted here are nearly 25,000 clones, around 70% occurring once; the ten biggest clones make up 7.5% to 10%. The sample taken for sequencing was breast tumor tissue. The source of these receptors is a person between 60 and 70 years old with breast cancer. Each CDR3 is given with its conserved first and last residue. The order of the fields is CDR3 DNA, CDR3 protein, clone size, D gene, J gene, V gene. The D gene is left open where the match is weak. Clone size is not always given. Where it is, it says once, few, many or a class for expanded clones.

CDR3 DNA: TGTGCCTGGGTTTCCCGGGACAAACTAACCGGCTACACCTTC
CDR3 protein: CAWVSRDKLTGYTF
clone size: .
D gene: .
J gene: TRBJ1-2
V gene: TRBV30

CDR3 DNA: TGTGCCAGCAGTTTGGCAGGGGATAACACCGGGGAGCTGTTTTTT
CDR3 protein: CASSLAGDNTGELFF
clone size: .
D gene: .
J gene: TRBJ2-2
V gene: TRBV6-5

CDR3 DNA: TGTGCCAGCAGCCCCGCGGGGGGCGAGCGGATAAGCAATCAGCCCCAGCATTTT
CDR3 protein: CASSPAGGERISNQPQHF
clone size: .
D gene: .
J gene: TRBJ1-5
V gene: TRBV19

CDR3 DNA: TGCGCCAGCAGTGATGTTTTAGGGGAATCGGAGACCCAGTACTTC
CDR3 protein: CASSDVLGESETQYF
clone size: .
D gene: .
J gene: TRBJ2-5
V gene: TRBV10-1

CDR3 DNA: TGTGCCAGCAGGACAGGGGCAACTAATGAAAAACTGTTTTTT
CDR3 protein: CASRTGATNEKLFF
clone size: .
D gene: TRBD1
J gene: TRBJ1-4
V gene: TRBV6-6

CDR3 DNA: TGTGCCAGCAGCCGGGAGGGCACAGATACGCAGTATTTT
CDR3 protein: CASSREGTDTQYF
clone size: few
D gene: TRBD2
J gene: TRBJ2-3
V gene: TRBV27

CDR3 DNA: TGCGCCAGCATGGAGGACTCTGGAACCGGGGAGCTGTTTTTT
CDR3 protein: CASMEDSGTGELFF
clone size: few
D gene: .
J gene: TRBJ2-2
V gene: TRBV5-1

CDR3 DNA: TGTGCCAGCAGCTTAAGGGATAGCGGGAGTCTGTACAATGAGCAGTTCTTC
CDR3 protein: CASSLRDSGSLYNEQFF
clone size: .
D gene: TRBD2
J gene: TRBJ2-1
V gene: TRBV11-2

CDR3 DNA: TGTGCCAGCAGCTCGACACCACTAGCCACAGATACGCAGTATTTT
CDR3 protein: CASSSTPLATDTQYF
clone size: many
D gene: .
J gene: TRBJ2-3
V gene: TRBV7-9

CDR3 DNA: TGTGCCAGCAACGGACTCAACGGGAATCAGCCCCAGCATTTT
CDR3 protein: CASNGLNGNQPQHF
clone size: once
D gene: .
J gene: TRBJ1-5
V gene: TRBV2

CDR3 DNA: TGTGCCAGCAGTAGCTTCAGTGACTACACTGAAGCTTTCTTT
CDR3 protein: CASSSFSDYTEAFF
clone size: medium-sized
D gene: .
J gene: TRBJ1-1
V gene: TRBV6-5

CDR3 DNA: TGTGCCAGCCGGTCGGGGGACAATGAGCAGTTCTTC
CDR3 protein: CASRSGDNEQFF
clone size: few
D gene: .
J gene: TRBJ2-1
V gene: TRBV9

CDR3 DNA: TGTGCCTGGAGTGGCGGGGCCTTCAATGAGCAGTTCTTC
CDR3 protein: CAWSGGAFNEQFF
clone size: .
D gene: .
J gene: TRBJ2-1
V gene: TRBV30

CDR3 DNA: TGCGCCAGCAGCTCGCCAACGAGTGAGACCCAGTACTTC
CDR3 protein: CASSSPTSETQYF
clone size: medium-sized
D gene: .
J gene: TRBJ2-5
V gene: TRBV4-1

CDR3 DNA: TGTGCCAGCAGCTTCAGGGAGGGGGTTTATGCAGATACGCAGTATTTT
CDR3 protein: CASSFREGVYADTQYF
clone size: .
D gene: .
J gene: TRBJ2-3
V gene: TRBV5-6

CDR3 DNA: TGTGCCAGCAGTTTTGTTGCCGGGACTAACGAGCAGTACTTC
CDR3 protein: CASSFVAGTNEQYF
clone size: .
D gene: TRBD2
J gene: TRBJ2-7
V gene: TRBV27

CDR3 DNA: TGTGCCATCAGTACACAGGGAATGAACACTGAAGCTTTCTTT
CDR3 protein: CAISTQGMNTEAFF
clone size: few
D gene: .
J gene: TRBJ1-1
V gene: TRBV10-3

CDR3 DNA: TGTGCCAGCAGTTACGGGACAGGGGGCGCGTTCTATGGCTACACCTTC
CDR3 protein: CASSYGTGGAFYGYTF
clone size: .
D gene: TRBD1
J gene: TRBJ1-2
V gene: TRBV6-5

CDR3 DNA: TGCGCCAGCAGCCTTGGGGGGGGCGGGGTTTTAGAGACCCAGTACTTC
CDR3 protein: CASSLGGGGVLETQYF
clone size: .
D gene: .
J gene: TRBJ2-5
V gene: TRBV4-1

CDR3 DNA: TGTGCCAGCAGCTTAAGCTTCACAGATACGCAGTATTTT
CDR3 protein: CASSLSFTDTQYF
clone size: few
D gene: .
J gene: TRBJ2-3
V gene: TRBV11-3

CDR3 DNA: TGTGCCAGCAGTCCTGGGACAGGGAACTACGAGCAGTACTTC
CDR3 protein: CASSPGTGNYEQYF
clone size: .
D gene: TRBD1
J gene: TRBJ2-7
V gene: TRBV6-1

CDR3 DNA: TGTGCCAGCAGCTTAAACAGTATGAACACTGAAGCTTTCTTT
CDR3 protein: CASSLNSMNTEAFF
clone size: .
D gene: .
J gene: TRBJ1-1
V gene: TRBV11-2

CDR3 DNA: TGTGCCAGCAGCCCCCTCGGGGGGAGCTCCTACGAGCAGTACTTC
CDR3 protein: CASSPLGGSSYEQYF
clone size: .
D gene: TRBD2
J gene: TRBJ2-7
V gene: TRBV7-9

CDR3 DNA: TGTGCCAGCAGCTTTAGCGGACAAGAGACCCAGTACTTC
CDR3 protein: CASSFSGQETQYF
clone size: .
D gene: .
J gene: TRBJ2-5
V gene: TRBV7-3

CDR3 DNA: TGTGCCAGCAGCTTGCGGGTTGGGAGGGATACGCAGTATTTT
CDR3 protein: CASSLRVGRDTQYF
clone size: .
D gene: .
J gene: TRBJ2-3
V gene: TRBV7-2

CDR3 DNA: TGTGCCAGCCGGGGTCGCCTAGCTGCCTACGAGCAGTACTTC
CDR3 protein: CASRGRLAAYEQYF
clone size: .
D gene: .
J gene: TRBJ2-7
V gene: TRBV6-1

CDR3 DNA: TGTGCCAGCAGCTGGGGAGGGAAAGGTCAGCCCCAGCATTTT
CDR3 protein: CASSWGGKGQPQHF
clone size: .
D gene: .
J gene: TRBJ1-5
V gene: TRBV7-9

CDR3 DNA: TGTGCCAGCTCACCCCCGGGACAGGGCTATGGCTACACCTTC
CDR3 protein: CASSPPGQGYGYTF
clone size: .
D gene: TRBD1
J gene: TRBJ1-2
V gene: TRBV18

CDR3 DNA: TGTGCCAGCAGTTTATCGCAACCTTGGAGGGACGAGCAGTTCTTC
CDR3 protein: CASSLSQPWRDEQFF
clone size: .
D gene: .
J gene: TRBJ2-1
V gene: TRBV27

CDR3 DNA: TGTGCCAGCAGCTTGAGCCGGTCCGGTGAGCAGTTCTTC
CDR3 protein: CASSLSRSGEQFF
clone size: once
D gene: .
J gene: TRBJ2-1
V gene: TRBV7-6

CDR3 DNA: TGTGCCAGCTCATCGACAGGGATTAACACTGAAGCTTTCTTT
CDR3 protein: CASSSTGINTEAFF
clone size: .
D gene: TRBD1
J gene: TRBJ1-1
V gene: TRBV18

CDR3 DNA: TGTGCCAGCAGCTTAACCCCGTCGCGGGTAGGGCCCTACGAGCAGTACTTC
CDR3 protein: CASSLTPSRVGPYEQYF
clone size: .
D gene: .
J gene: TRBJ2-7
V gene: TRBV7-2

CDR3 DNA: TGTGCCAGCAGTTTAATTGAGGGCTCCGGACAGCTCTACGAGCAGTACTTC
CDR3 protein: CASSLIEGSGQLYEQYF
clone size: .
D gene: .
J gene: TRBJ2-7
V gene: TRBV28

CDR3 DNA: TGCGCCAGCAGTCGTCAGCGGGGCTTCTACGAGCAGTACTTC
CDR3 protein: CASSRQRGFYEQYF
clone size: .
D gene: TRBD2
J gene: TRBJ2-7
V gene: TRBV10-2

CDR3 DNA: TGTGCCAGCAGCACTATTCCGGGGGAGTCTACCGGGGAGCTGTTTTTT
CDR3 protein: CASSTIPGESTGELFF
clone size: medium-sized
D gene: .
J gene: TRBJ2-2
V gene: TRBV7-7

CDR3 DNA: TGTGCCAGCAGCTTAGCGGGGCCTGCGGGAGCGACCCAGTACTTC
CDR3 protein: CASSLAGPAGATQYF
clone size: .
D gene: TRBD2
J gene: TRBJ2-5
V gene: TRBV7-8

CDR3 DNA: TGCGCCAGCAGCCGCGGGGCGGGAGTCCTATTCGATGAGCAGTTCTTC
CDR3 protein: CASSRGAGVLFDEQFF
clone size: once
D gene: TRBD2
J gene: TRBJ2-1
V gene: TRBV5-1

CDR3 DNA: TGTGTATCAGGGGAACAGAATCAGCCCCAGCATTTT
CDR3 protein: CVSGEQNQPQHF
clone size: .
D gene: .
J gene: TRBJ1-5
V gene: TRBV6-6

CDR3 DNA: TGTGCCAGCAGCTATAGGACAGGGGCCTACGAGCAGTACTTC
CDR3 protein: CASSYRTGAYEQYF
clone size: once
D gene: TRBD1
J gene: TRBJ2-7
V gene: TRBV28

CDR3 DNA: TGTGCCAGCAGTCAAACCAGCGGACCCTACAATGAGCAGTTCTTC
CDR3 protein: CASSQTSGPYNEQFF
clone size: few
D gene: .
J gene: TRBJ2-1
V gene: TRBV7-2

CDR3 DNA: TGTGCCAGCAGCTTAGCGCCAGGAATCTATGGCTACACCTTC
CDR3 protein: CASSLAPGIYGYTF
clone size: .
D gene: .
J gene: TRBJ1-2
V gene: TRBV7-2

CDR3 DNA: TGTGCCAGCAGTGGGACACCCACCGGGGAGCTGTTTTTT
CDR3 protein: CASSGTPTGELFF
clone size: few
D gene: .
J gene: TRBJ2-2
V gene: TRBV6-5

CDR3 DNA: TGTGCCAGCAGCGTATACTCTGGGGCCAACGTCCTGACTTTC
CDR3 protein: CASSVYSGANVLTF
clone size: .
D gene: .
J gene: TRBJ2-6
V gene: TRBV9